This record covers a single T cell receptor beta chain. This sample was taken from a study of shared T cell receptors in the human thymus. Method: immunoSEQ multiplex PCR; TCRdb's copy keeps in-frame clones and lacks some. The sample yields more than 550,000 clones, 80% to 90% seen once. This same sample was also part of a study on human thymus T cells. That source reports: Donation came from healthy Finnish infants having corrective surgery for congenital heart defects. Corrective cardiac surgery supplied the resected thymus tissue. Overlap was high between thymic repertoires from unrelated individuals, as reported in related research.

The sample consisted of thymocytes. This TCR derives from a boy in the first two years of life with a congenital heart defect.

The CDR3 here is CASTRSGAYNEQFF. CDR3 sequence (DNA): TGTGCCAGCACTAGGTCAGGGGCCTACAATGAGCAGTTCTTC. The chain recombines TRBV6-5 with TRBJ2-1; D may be TRBD1 (6 bases). Trimming took off 7 bases at V and 2 bases at J, with 12 bases between the two ends. Germline V gene lookup returns CDR1 MNHEY and CDR2 SVGAGI. The CDR3 has 14 residues.